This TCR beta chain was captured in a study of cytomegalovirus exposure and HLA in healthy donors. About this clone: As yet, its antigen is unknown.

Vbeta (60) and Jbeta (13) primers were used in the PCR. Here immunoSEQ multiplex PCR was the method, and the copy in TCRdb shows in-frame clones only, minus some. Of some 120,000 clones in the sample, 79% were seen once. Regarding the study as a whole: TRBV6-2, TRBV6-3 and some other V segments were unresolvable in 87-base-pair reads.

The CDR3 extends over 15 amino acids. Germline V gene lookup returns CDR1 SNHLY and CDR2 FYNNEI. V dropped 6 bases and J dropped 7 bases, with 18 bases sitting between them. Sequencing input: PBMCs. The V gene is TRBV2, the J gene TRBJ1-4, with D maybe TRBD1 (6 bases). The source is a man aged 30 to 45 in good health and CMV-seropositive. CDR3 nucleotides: TGTGCCAGCAGCCGCACGACAGGTGTGGGTGAAAAACTGTTTTTT. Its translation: CASSRTTGVGEKLFF. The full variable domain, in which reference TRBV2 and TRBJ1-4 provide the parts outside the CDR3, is EPEVTQTPSHQVTQMGQEVILRCVPISNHLYFYWYRQILGQKVEFLVSFYNNEISEKSEIFDDQFSVERPDGSNFTLKIRSTKLEDSAMYFCASSRTTGVGEKLFFGSGTQLSVL.